This T cell receptor (beta chain) originates from a study of blood T cells in healthy people across ages. General study results and limits: Long-lived donors exceeded aged donors in naive CD4+ cells and diversity.

Then a second PCR, running roughly 7 to 11 cycles, was carried out with a sample-barcoded 5' primer and a J-beta primer mix. Carrying 12 random nucleotides, a template-switch adaptor labeled each individual cDNA molecule. Researchers report that each sample yielded at least 3 million CDR3-containing paired-end reads. TCRdb re-called the 5' RACE reads through MiXCR, storing one row per CDR3 protein. This table has roughly 2 million distinct CDR3 sequences, less than 50% appearing once. The sample providers were healthy Caucasian people from Russia, aged roughly 6 to 95. This clonotype occurred a few times. Antigen: not known. Trimming took 7 bases from V and 3 from J, leaving 12 bases between them. The germline gives CDR1 MDHEN, CDR2 SYDVKM. The CDR3 covers 13 residues.

The chain has TRBV28 and TRBJ1-2; D remains ambiguous. The sequence derives from a woman in her thirties or forties in good health. What was sequenced was blood. The CDR3 DNA reads as TGTGCCAGCACTCCCCAGGTTCACTATGGCTACACCTTC. Translation: CASTPQVHYGYTF.